One and the same sample provided the 15 T cell receptor beta chains below, sequenced in a study of cytomegalovirus exposure and HLA in healthy donors. The PCR employed 60 Vbeta primers together with 13 Jbeta primers. TCRdb's table, derived via immunoSEQ multiplex PCR, lists solely in-frame clones and lacks some. The table has 200,000 to 250,000 clones, around 77% seen once. Sequenced material: PBMCs. The receptors derive from a woman aged 30 to 39 in good health and CMV-seronegative.

This clone was detected a few times. This chain links TRBV7-6 with TRBJ2-5; 9 bases agree with TRBD2. With 6 bases clipped from V and 5 bases from J, the junction kept 13 bases outside the gene matches. CDR3 length: 16 amino acids. Germline CDR1 SGHVS, CDR2 FNYEAQ. CDR3 residues: CASSFMRAGGGETQYF. The CDR3 DNA reads as TGTGCCAGCAGTTTCATGCGAGCGGGAGGCGGGGAGACCCAGTACTTC.

V and J are TRBV9 and TRBJ2-3; a possible D gene is TRBD2 (6 bases). Looked up from germline, CDR1 is SGDLS and CDR2 is YYNGEE. With 3 bases removed from V and 6 bases from J, the gap between germline ends came to 17 bases. CDR3 length: 15 residues. CDR3 sequence (DNA): TGTGCCAGCAGCGGAAGGGCCCGAGGAGGGGATACGCAGTATTTT. It specifies CASSGRARGGDTQYF.

This chain uses TRBV5-6 with TRBJ2-7, with D perhaps TRBD2 (6 bases). Deletions cut 0 bases from V and 3 bases from J, with 10 bases between. This CDR3 is 14 amino acids long. Germline assignment: CDR1 SGHDT and CDR2 YYEEEE. In DNA, the CDR3 is TGTGCCAGCAGCTTGGGGTCTAGCGACTACGAGCAGTACTTC. Translating gives CASSLGSSDYEQYF. Combining the CDR3 with reference TRBV5-6 and TRBJ2-7 gives the whole variable domain DAGVTQSPTHLIKTRGQQVTLRCSPKSGHDTVSWYQQALGQGPQFIFQYYEEEERQRGNFPDRFSGHQFPNYSSELNVNALLLGDSALYLCASSLGSSDYEQYFGPGTRLTVT.

V usage is TRBV5-1 and J usage is TRBJ1-1, with 9 positions matching TRBD1. The germline gives CDR1 SGHRS, CDR2 YFSETQ. V trimming: 7 bases; J trimming: 0 bases; junction bases outside the gene matches: 1. The CDR3 length is 13 residues. This CDR3 is CASRTGVNTEAFF. The CDR3 DNA sequence: TGCGCCAGCCGGACAGGGGTGAACACTGAAGCTTTCTTT.

This clone was found a few times. The genes are TRBV13 and TRBJ1-1; D remains unclear. Germline CDR1 is PRHDT and CDR2 is FYEKMQ (reference sequence). The CDR3 extends over 15 amino acids. Trimming stripped 5 bases from V and 10 bases from J, with 23 bases between. This CDR3 reads CASSPTSLGGERAFF. As DNA, the CDR3 is TGTGCCAGCAGCCCAACTTCCCTCGGCGGAGAGAGAGCTTTCTTT.

The chain carries TRBV6-5 and TRBJ2-3; 9 bases match TRBD2. V was clipped by 7 bases and J by 0 bases; unmatched bases: 5. The length of the CDR3 is 15 residues. Germline V CDR1 and CDR2: MNHEY, SVGAGI. CDR3 in amino acids: CASTQTSGSTDTQYF. The DNA for the CDR3 is TGTGCCAGCACCCAGACTAGCGGAAGCACAGATACGCAGTATTTT.

The chain uses TRBV2 and TRBJ1-6, with a possible D match to TRBD1 (5 bases). The CDR3 contains 18 residues. Germline CDR1 SNHLY, CDR2 FYNNEI. V lost 6 bases to trimming and J lost 0 bases, with 18 bases between them. The CDR3 DNA reads as TGTGCCAGCAGGAGGGGAGGGCCCCAAAGCTCCTATAATTCACCCCTCCACTTT. Translated: CASRRGGPQSSYNSPLHF.

As DNA, the CDR3 is TGTGCCAGCAGTGACGGGCTAGCGGGAGGGGGACAGTACTTC. Translating gives CASSDGLAGGGQYF. The rearrangement uses TRBV2 and TRBJ2-7, with 12 nucleotides matching TRBD2. The ends lost 3 bases at V and 10 bases at J; junction bases unmatched: 7. CDR1 SNHLY and CDR2 FYNNEI come from the germline V gene. The CDR3 loop spans 14 amino acids.

The chain carries TRBV5-1 and TRBJ1-1; perhaps TRBD1 as D (5 bases). This CDR3 comprises 13 residues. V lost 4 bases to trimming and J lost 5 bases, with 12 bases between them. Per germline, CDR1 SGHRS and CDR2 YFSETQ. CDR3 DNA sequence: TGCGCCAGCAGCCCAGGGTCTGGGACTGAAGCTTTCTTT. It specifies CASSPGSGTEAFF.

The chain uses TRBV5-1 and TRBJ2-7; 7 nucleotides line up with TRBD2. The CDR3 is made up of 17 amino acids. The trim removed 1 base at V and 7 bases at J, leaving 17 bases unmatched. CDR1 SGHRS and CDR2 YFSETQ come from the germline V gene. CDR3 sequence (DNA): TGCGCCAGCAGCTTGTTATTACCGGGTGGGGACTACGGAGAGCAGTACTTC. This gives the protein CASSLLLPGGDYGEQYF. Full variable domain (remainder filled in from reference TRBV5-1 and TRBJ2-7): KAGVTQTPRYLIKTRGQQVTLSCSPISGHRSVSWYQQTPGQGLQFLFEYFSETQRNKGNFPGRFSGRQFSNSRSEMNVSTLELGDSALYLCASSLLLPGGDYGEQYFGPGTRLTVT.

The chain uses TRBV28 and TRBJ1-1; 7 nucleotides match TRBD1. Germline assignment: CDR1 MDHEN and CDR2 SYDVKM. CDR3 length: 14 amino acids. The ends lost 6 bases at V and 5 bases at J; junction bases unmatched: 9. CDR3 sequence: CASRPNRGWTEAFF. In nucleotides, the CDR3 is TGTGCCAGCAGGCCAAACAGGGGATGGACTGAAGCTTTCTTT.

The V and J genes are TRBV13 and TRBJ2-1; 12 bases line up with TRBD2. CDR3 length equals 16 residues. V was pared by 8 bases and J by 2 bases, with 7 bases of the junction left unmatched. Germline V lookup: CDR1 PRHDT, CDR2 FYEKMQ (reference sequence). The CDR3 coding sequence is TGTGCCAGCGGGCTAGCGGGAGGGGTCCCCTACAATGAGCAGTTCTTC. This sequence encodes CASGLAGGVPYNEQFF.

The chain recombines TRBV9 with TRBJ2-5, with D hard to call. Germline CDR1 and CDR2: SGDLS and YYNGEE. The V end lost 0 bases, the J end lost 0 bases, and 9 bases lay between the germline ends. The CDR3 is 15 residues long. The CDR3 here is CASSVATAYQETQYF. The CDR3, as DNA: TGTGCCAGCAGCGTAGCTACTGCGTACCAAGAGACCCAGTACTTC.

V gene TRBV5-4 combines with J gene TRBJ1-1; D is unclear. Trimming left V 4 bases short and J 0 bases short, with 7 bases between. CDR1 SGHNT and CDR2 YYREEE come from the germline V gene (reference sequence). The CDR3 is made up of 13 amino acids. The CDR3 bases are TGTGCCAGCAGCCTGAGGCTGAACACTGAAGCTTTCTTT. Its protein product is CASSLRLNTEAFF.

In this sample, this clone turned up a few times. The junction differs from germline at one of its ends, possibly a read error. This sequence joins TRBV6-5 and TRBJ1-2; D may be TRBD1 (5 bases). The CDR3 sequence is 15 residues long. Germline V gives CDR1 MNHEY, CDR2 SVGAGI. CDR3 residues: CASMRLGRANYGYPF. The CDR3 DNA follows: TGTGCCAGCATGAGGCTGGGGCGTGCTAACTATGGCTACCCCTTC.